This TCR beta chain came from a study of T cells after yellow fever vaccination. Study-level findings and limits: Post-booster repertoires contained most primary-vaccination clones again (around 96% CD4, over 70% CD8).

5'RACE template switching generated TCR cDNA, adding a universal primer site and UMIs. TCRdb ran MiXCR on the 5' RACE reads and lists one entry per CDR3 protein. The sample yields about 50,000 distinct CDR3 sequences, roughly 7.3% seen once. This CDR3 has 15 residues. Unmatched junction bases numbered 6, after V lost 3 bases and J lost 5 bases. This clonotype has a count of ten or more. No antigen is known for it. The chain joins TRBV12-3 or TRBV12-4 to TRBJ2-3; 9 positions match TRBD1. This receptor was taken from a young man who received the YFV17D yellow fever vaccine. The sample in question was CD8+ T cells sorted from PBMCs, obtained roughly 14 days after the first yellow fever vaccination. The CDR3 region is CASSLTGGQGDTQYF. CDR3 nucleotide sequence: TGTGCCAGCAGTTTGACAGGGGGGCAAGGAGATACGCAGTATTTT.